Below, 22 T cell receptor beta chains from the same sample are listed, as sequenced in a study of blood T cell repertoires in COVID-19. Produced via immunoSEQ multiplex PCR; TCRdb's table is partial and in-frame only. The sample carries roughly 390,000 clones, around 85% recorded once. Source material: peripheral blood. The receptors were sampled from a woman between 18 and 30 years old with acute or convalescent COVID-19.

The V call is TRBV28, the J call TRBJ2-7; TRBD1 aligns across 7 bases. CDR1 is MDHEN, CDR2 SYDVKM, per germline. The CDR3 sequence is 16 residues long. Trimming took 2 bases from V and 2 from J; bases not matched to a gene: 9. Written as DNA, the CDR3 is TGTGCCAGCAGTTTAGTATCGTGGGACAGTGCCTACGAGCAGTACTTC. Its translation is CASSLVSWDSAYEQYF.

The chain employs TRBV9 and TRBJ2-1; 9 bases agree with TRBD2. Germline loops: CDR1 SGDLS, CDR2 YYNGEE. The CDR3 is 18 residues long. V dropped 2 bases and J dropped 0; count of bases not matched to a gene: 9. The CDR3 DNA follows: TGTGCCAGCAGCGTGTCACAGGGGACTAGCAGCTCCTACAATGAGCAGTTCTTC. Translation: CASSVSQGTSSSYNEQFF.

The chain recombines TRBV19 with TRBJ1-5, with TRBD1 matching 10 bases. In germline, CDR1 is LNHDA, CDR2 SQIVND (reference sequence). This CDR3 spans 17 amino acids. V was clipped by 4 bases and J by 2 bases; unmatched bases: 8. DNA for the CDR3: TGTGCCAGTAGTAAAGGGACAGGGGCCGTTGGCAATCAGCCCCAGCATTTT. As protein: CASSKGTGAVGNQPQHF.

The rearrangement links TRBV23-1 to TRBJ2-7; possible D gene TRBD1, 6 bases. TRBV23-1 is placed among ORFs of uncertain function. With 4 bases removed from V and 6 bases from J, the gap between germline ends came to 28 bases. This CDR3 is 18 amino acids long. The CDR3 protein is CASSPPGPTGQGPGEQYF. CDR3 in DNA: TGCGCCAGCAGTCCACCCGGCCCGACGGGACAAGGGCCAGGCGAGCAGTACTTC.

Turning to this clone: In the same sample, other DNA sequences code for this CDR3. The chain links TRBV29-1 to TRBJ2-3, with 9 bases fitting TRBD2. V shed 3 bases, J shed 0 bases, and the junction held 7 bases outside the gene matches. From germline, CDR1 is SQVTM and CDR2 ANQGSEA. The CDR3 is 16 amino acids. CDR3 nucleotides: TGCAGCGTTGATAGTAGCGGGGGATTGAGCACAGATACGCAGTATTTT. Translated, it gives CSVDSSGGLSTDTQYF.

The CDR3 sequence is CASSFRRGTETQYF. The CDR3 DNA sequence: TGCGCCAGCAGCTTTCGGAGGGGTACGGAGACCCAGTACTTC. The chain is built from TRBV5-1 and TRBJ2-5; a possible D gene is TRBD2 (6 bases). Germline values: CDR1 SGHRS, CDR2 YFSETQ. The V end was cut by 2 bases, the J end by 5 bases, with 13 bases between. The CDR3 totals 14 residues. Based on the CDR3 plus reference TRBV5-1 and TRBJ2-5, the full variable domain is KAGVTQTPRYLIKTRGQQVTLSCSPISGHRSVSWYQQTPGQGLQFLFEYFSETQRNKGNFPGRFSGRQFSNSRSEMNVSTLELGDSALYLCASSFRRGTETQYFGPGTRLLVL.

The CDR3 loop is CASRDTGTDTYEQYF. The CDR3 nucleotides are TGTGCCAGTAGAGATACCGGGACTGATACCTACGAGCAGTACTTC. J is TRBJ2-7 and V is TRBV19; a possible D gene is TRBD2 (6 bases). The CDR3 has 15 residues. Germline CDR1 is LNHDA and CDR2 is SQIVND (reference sequence). V lost 6 bases and J lost 2, with 17 bases in between.

DNA of the CDR3: TGTGCCAGTAGTATCCGGCAGGGGAGAGAGACCCAGTACTTC. Translating gives CASSIRQGRETQYF. The chain recombines TRBV19 with TRBJ2-5; D perhaps matches TRBD1 (6 bases). V dropped 3 bases and J dropped 4 bases, with 12 bases sitting between them. Per the germline V gene, CDR1 is LNHDA and CDR2 is SQIVND (reference sequence). This CDR3 has 14 amino acids. The full variable domain, in which reference TRBV19 and TRBJ2-5 provide the parts outside the CDR3, is DGGITQSPKYLFRKEGQNVTLSCEQNLNHDAMYWYRQDPGQGLRLIYYSQIVNDFQKGDIAEGYSVSREKKESFPLTVTSAQKNPTAFYLCASSIRQGRETQYFGPGTRLLVL.

This chain links TRBV14 with TRBJ2-7; 9 nucleotides align to TRBD2. The CDR3 loop spans 13 amino acids. Per germline, CDR1 SGHDN and CDR2 FVKESK. The V and J ends lost 6 bases and 3 bases, in that order; junction bases with no gene match: 3. The CDR3 bases are TGTGCCAGCAGACTTAGCGGGAGCTACGAGCAGTACTTC. Protein: CASRLSGSYEQYF.

The chain is built from TRBV5-6 and TRBJ2-7; TRBD2 matches 15 bases. Trimming cost V 3 bases and J 2 bases; bases outside gene matches: 6. Per germline, CDR1 SGHDT and CDR2 YYEEEE. This CDR3 is 17 amino acids long. The CDR3 DNA reads TGTGCCAGCAGCTGGACTAGCGGGAGGGTCAATCCCTACGAGCAGTACTTC. Protein product: CASSWTSGRVNPYEQYF.

V and J are TRBV6-2 or TRBV6-3 and TRBJ2-7; no firm D call. Germline V gene data show CDR1 as MNHEY and CDR2 as SVGEGT. V lost 2 bases and J lost 4, with 6 bases in between. CDR3 length: 12 residues. CDR3 coding DNA: TGTGCCAGCAGTTACGAGAAGTACGAGCAGTACTTC. This sequence encodes CASSYEKYEQYF.

The chain has TRBV5-1 and TRBJ1-6; D not certain. CDR1 is SGHRS and CDR2 is YFSETQ in the germline V gene. The CDR3 covers 16 residues. V was clipped by 6 bases and J by 9 bases, with 22 bases between them. Here the CDR3 reads CASTLRGPDEGSPLHF. The DNA of the CDR3 is TGCGCCAGCACCCTACGGGGTCCGGATGAGGGTTCACCCCTCCACTTT.

V and J are TRBV29-1 and TRBJ1-2; the match to TRBD1 covers 8 bases. CDR1 and CDR2 (germline): SQVTM, ANQGSEA. CDR3 length: 13 residues. Losses at the gene ends were 6 bases for V and 11 bases for J; bases not matched to a gene: 14. CDR3 DNA: TGCAGCGTGTGGCTTGGACTACAGGGGGTTTACACCTTC. This gives the protein CSVWLGLQGVYTF.

The rearrangement joins TRBV2 to TRBJ2-5, with D unresolved. Trimming cost V 5 bases and J 1 base, with 8 bases left between them. This CDR3 comprises 13 residues. Germline V gives CDR1 SNHLY, CDR2 FYNNEI. CDR3 amino acids: CASSKNSQETQYF. The CDR3 bases are TGTGCCAGCAGTAAAAACAGCCAAGAGACCCAGTACTTC.

J is TRBJ1-5 and V is TRBV19; D perhaps matches TRBD1 (5 bases). In germline, CDR1 is LNHDA, CDR2 SQIVND (reference sequence). The CDR3 is 15 residues long. Between the trimmed V and J ends, which lost 2 bases and 3 bases, there was a span of 11 bases. The CDR3 loop reads CASSISDSNNQPQHF. CDR3 in DNA: TGTGCCAGTAGTATATCCGACAGTAACAATCAGCCCCAGCATTTT.

This rearrangement joins TRBV5-6 to TRBJ2-7; TRBD1 agrees at 8 bases. Germline CDR1 reads SGHDT; CDR2 reads YYEEEE. With V trimmed by 4 bases and J by 2 bases, 8 bases remained unmatched. This CDR3 has 15 residues. This CDR3 is CASSLTGDRPYEQYF. In DNA form, the CDR3 reads TGTGCCAGCAGCCTAACAGGGGACAGGCCCTACGAGCAGTACTTC.

This clone was counted between two and nine times. The rearrangement joins TRBV3-1 (or the pseudogene TRBV3-2) to TRBJ1-2; possible D gene TRBD1, 6 bases. Looked up from germline, CDR1 is LGHDT and CDR2 is YNNKEL (reference sequence). The CDR3 length is 14 residues. Trimming removed 1 base from V and 8 bases from J, with 14 bases in between. This CDR3 is CASSQGGGSRGYTF. The CDR3 bases are TGTGCCAGCAGCCAAGGGGGGGGCTCCCGCGGCTACACCTTC.

This chain uses TRBV24-1 with TRBJ2-1, with D tentatively TRBD1 (5 bases). Germline V lookup: CDR1 KGHDR, CDR2 SFDVKD. Trimming cost V 9 bases and J 9 bases, with 11 bases left between them. This CDR3 spans 11 amino acids. The CDR3 DNA sequence: TGTGCCACCCGTCAGGGTACTGAGCAGTTCTTC. This sequence encodes CATRQGTEQFF.

The rearrangement uses TRBV9 and TRBJ2-2; 13 nucleotides align to TRBD2. The CDR3 is 16 amino acids. The J segment lost 3 bases and the V segment lost 3 bases, leaving 2 bases of the junction unmatched. Per the germline V gene, CDR1 is SGDLS and CDR2 is YYNGEE. The CDR3 sequence is CASSGGLAGYTGELFF. The CDR3 nucleotides read TGTGCCAGCAGCGGGGGACTAGCGGGGTACACCGGGGAGCTGTTTTTT.

This clone occurred once. The rearrangement uses TRBV19 and TRBJ1-5; D not resolved. Trimming left V 3 bases short and J 3 bases short, with 9 bases between. The CDR3 consists of 14 residues. The V gene's germline CDR1 is LNHDA and CDR2 SQIVND (reference sequence). The CDR3 loop reads CASSIGETNQPQHF. The CDR3 DNA follows: TGTGCCAGTAGTATCGGGGAAACCAATCAGCCCCAGCATTTT.

The genes are TRBV2 and TRBJ1-6, with 7 bases aligning to TRBD1. J was trimmed by 8 bases and V by 6 bases; bases with no gene match: 7. CDR1 and CDR2 (germline): SNHLY, FYNNEI. The CDR3 spans 14 residues. CDR3 nucleotides: TGTGCCAGCAGGGACGGGACAGCGGATTCACCCCTCCACTTT. This sequence encodes CASRDGTADSPLHF.

The rearrangement uses TRBV24-1 and TRBJ2-7; the D gene is possibly TRBD1 (6 bases). Per germline, CDR1 KGHDR and CDR2 SFDVKD. There are 13 residues in the CDR3. With 5 bases removed from V and 1 base from J, the gap between germline ends came to 8 bases. CDR3 DNA: TGTGCCACCAGTGCGGACAGATCCTACGAGCAGTACTTC. It translates to CATSADRSYEQYF.